The TCR beta chain described here comes from a study of cytomegalovirus exposure and HLA in healthy donors. From germline, CDR1 is SGHTA and CDR2 FQGNSA. V was shortened by 5 bases and J by 7 bases, with 17 bases between the two germline ends. The CDR3 spans 14 residues. On this clone: What it binds is unknown.

The PCR had 60 Vbeta and 13 Jbeta primers. Generated by immunoSEQ multiplex PCR, the TCRdb table keeps only in-frame clones and is missing some. The profile shows tens of thousands of clones, 75% to 80% of them singletons. Study-level findings and limits: Reports state that TCR beta sequences accurately predicted most subjects' HLA-A and HLA-B alleles. The study designated about 180 TCR beta chains cytomegalovirus-associated. Highly shared variants forming one cluster were likely a sequencing artifact.

The chain joins TRBV7-2 to TRBJ1-1; a weak D match, TRBD1 (6 bases). This receptor was taken from a man in his forties in good health and CMV-seronegative. Material: PBMCs. The CDR3 coding sequence is TGTGCCAGCAGCCCTATAGGCCGAGGGGGTGAAGCTTTCTTT. Protein product: CASSPIGRGGEAFF.